One sample yielded the 32 T cell receptor beta chains listed below, sequenced in a study of graft-versus-host responses after intestinal transplantation. The protocol was immunoSEQ multiplex PCR, while the TCRdb copy is restricted to in-frame clones and leaves out a portion. The sample records over 55,000 clones, approximately 80% being singletons. Their cognate antigens are unknown. The specimen was unstimulated CD4+ T cells sorted from spleen or lymph node cells, collected before transplant. The origin of the receptors is a human donor who was the organ donor for an intestinal transplant.

The chain couples TRBV10-2 to TRBJ1-2, with D perhaps matching TRBD1 (5 bases). The V gene's germline CDR1 is WSHSY and CDR2 SAAADI. The CDR3 consists of 14 residues. The V and J ends lost 8 bases and 2 bases respectively, with 15 bases between them. The CDR3 nucleotides read TGCGCCAGCGGCGTAGGGGCAGGGAACTATGGCTACACCTTC. It encodes CASGVGAGNYGYTF.

The chain employs TRBV19 and TRBJ2-7, with 7 bases that match TRBD1. CDR1 and CDR2 (germline): LNHDA, SQIVND (reference sequence). The CDR3 contains 14 residues. The J segment lost 1 base and the V segment lost 9 bases, leaving 9 bases of the junction unmatched. CDR3: CARETGQVSYEQYV. The CDR3 bases are TGTGCCAGGGAGACAGGGCAGGTTTCCTACGAGCAGTACGTC.

The chain recombines TRBV5-1 with TRBJ1-1; TRBD1 matches at 9 bases. Germline V CDR1 and CDR2: SGHRS, YFSETQ. Trimming took 4 bases from V and 1 from J; bases not matched to a gene: 2. The CDR3 has 14 amino acids. CDR3 protein: CASSTQGANTEAFF. The CDR3 coding sequence is TGCGCCAGCAGCACACAGGGGGCGAACACTGAAGCTTTCTTT.

The J gene is TRBJ2-3, the V gene TRBV7-9; 16 bases agree with TRBD2. Trimming at V came to 5 bases and at J to 3 bases, leaving 5 bases not matched to a gene. This CDR3 is 17 amino acids long. In germline, CDR1 is SEHNR, CDR2 FQNEAQ (reference sequence). The CDR3 sequence is CASSPGLAGGPTDTQYF. The CDR3 DNA follows: TGTGCCAGCAGCCCGGGACTAGCGGGGGGGCCAACAGATACGCAGTATTTT.

The chain has TRBV7-2 and TRBJ2-2, with 14 nucleotides matching TRBD2. CDR1 is SGHTA and CDR2 is FQGNSA in the germline V gene. The CDR3 contains 17 residues. V was pared by 5 bases and J by 2 bases, with 4 bases of the junction left unmatched. This chain's CDR3 is CASSRGLAGGNTGELFF. CDR3 bases: TGTGCCAGCAGCCGTGGACTAGCGGGGGGTAACACCGGGGAGCTGTTTTTT.

V and J are TRBV7-6 and TRBJ2-5; no firm D call. Germline-derived CDR1 and CDR2 are SGHVS and FNYEAQ. This CDR3 comprises 13 residues. V was cut by 1 base and J by 5 bases, with 8 bases left in between. The CDR3 protein is CASSLDRDETQYF. CDR3 DNA: TGTGCCAGCAGCTTAGACAGAGATGAGACCCAGTACTTC. The full variable domain, rest sourced from reference TRBV7-6 and TRBJ2-5, is GAGVSQSPRYKVTKRGQDVALRCDPISGHVSLYWYRQALGQGPEFLTYFNYEAQQDKSGLPNDRFSAERPEGSISTLTIQRTEQRDSAMYRCASSLDRDETQYFGPGTRLLVL.

V and J are TRBV9 and TRBJ2-2, with 9 nucleotides matching TRBD2. In germline, CDR1 is SGDLS, CDR2 YYNGEE. The junction had 3 bases not matched to a gene; V was cut back by 6 bases and J by 3 bases. The CDR3 spans 14 residues. CDR3 protein: CASTTSGYTGELFF. For the CDR3, the DNA is TGTGCCAGCACGACTAGCGGCTACACCGGGGAGCTGTTTTTT.

V usage is TRBV6-5 and J usage is TRBJ1-6; tentatively, D is TRBD1 (5 bases). The CDR3 runs 13 residues. The ends were cut back, 6 bases at V and 7 bases at J, with 10 bases in the middle. Germline V lookup: CDR1 MNHEY, CDR2 SVGAGI. The CDR3 loop reads CASRNGGNSPLHF. CDR3 bases: TGTGCCAGCAGAAATGGGGGGAATTCACCCCTCCACTTT.

This clone was detected only a few times. The chain recombines TRBV19 with TRBJ1-4, with D uncertain. CDR1 and CDR2 from the germline V gene are LNHDA and SQIVND (reference sequence). This CDR3 is built from 11 residues. Deletions cut 5 bases from V and 8 bases from J, with 6 bases between. The CDR3 DNA sequence: TGTGCCAGTAGTCCCGGGGAAAAACTGTTTTTT. Its translation: CASSPGEKLFF.

The J gene is TRBJ2-2, the V gene TRBV10-3; 9 positions match TRBD1. J lost 6 bases, V lost 6 bases, and 8 bases had no gene match. This CDR3 contains 15 residues. The germline CDR1 and CDR2 sequences are ENHRY and SYGVKD. The CDR3, as DNA: TGTGCCATCAGCCTGGGACAGGGAGCCCCCGGGGAGCTGTTTTTT. This codes for CAISLGQGAPGELFF.

The DNA for the CDR3 is TGTGCCACCAGCAGAGATACCGGACAGGTCTATGGCTACACCTTC. Its protein is CATSRDTGQVYGYTF. The V call is TRBV15, the J call TRBJ1-2, with 7 nucleotides matching TRBD1. The CDR3 has 15 residues. J was trimmed by 4 bases and V by 0 bases; bases with no gene match: 5. Germline CDR1 is LNHNV and CDR2 is YYDKDF (reference sequence). Supplemented by reference TRBV15 and TRBJ1-2, the full variable domain reads DAMVIQNPRYQVTQFGKPVTLSCSQTLNHNVMYWYQQKSSQAPKLLFHYYDKDFNNEADTPDNFQSRRPNTSFCFLDIRSPGLGDTAMYLCATSRDTGQVYGYTFGSGTRLTVV.

The chain carries TRBV5-1 and TRBJ1-2, with TRBD1 identical over 8 bases. V lost 4 bases and J lost 8; bases outside the gene matches: 19. From germline, CDR1 is SGHRS and CDR2 YFSETQ. The CDR3 sequence is 17 residues long. Here the CDR3 reads CASSLRGADRGPIGYTF. The CDR3 region has the DNA TGCGCCAGCAGCCTGCGGGGCGCCGACAGGGGACCTATCGGCTACACCTTC.

The genes are TRBV6-5 and TRBJ2-3; perhaps TRBD1 as D (6 bases). CDR1 is MNHEY and CDR2 is SVGAGI in the germline V gene. V was shortened by 7 bases and J by 2 bases, with 16 bases between the two germline ends. This CDR3 is 15 amino acids long. CDR3 amino acids: CASKKQGILTDTQYF. Here the CDR3 DNA reads TGTGCCAGCAAAAAACAGGGTATCCTCACAGATACGCAGTATTTT.

This chain uses TRBV7-9 with TRBJ1-2; the match to TRBD1 covers 11 bases. CDR1 is SEHNR and CDR2 is FQNEAQ in the germline V gene (reference sequence). J was trimmed by 5 bases and V by 5 bases; bases with no gene match: 4. This CDR3 has 14 residues. The CDR3 region has the DNA TGTGCCAGCAGCAACGGACAGGGGGCTTATGGCTACACCTTC. Amino acids: CASSNGQGAYGYTF.

The chain uses TRBV28 and TRBJ2-1; TRBD2 aligns across 11 bases. CDR1 and CDR2 from the germline V gene are MDHEN and SYDVKM. The CDR3 spans 15 residues. V dropped 6 bases and J dropped 7; count of bases not matched to a gene: 8. The CDR3 DNA reads TGTGCCAGCAGGCCAAGACTAGCGGGGCATAATGAGCAGTTCTTC. Translation: CASRPRLAGHNEQFF.

V is TRBV18 and J is TRBJ2-5; D ambiguous. V lost 3 bases and J lost 2, with 10 bases in between. CDR1 is KGHSH and CDR2 is LQKENI in the germline V gene. This CDR3 has 14 amino acids. DNA of the CDR3: TGTGCCAGCTCACCCAGACTCCGTCAAGAGACCCAGTACTTC. This codes for CASSPRLRQETQYF. Full variable domain (outside the CDR3, taken from reference TRBV18 and TRBJ2-5): NAGVMQNPRHLVRRRGQEARLRCSPMKGHSHVYWYRQLPEEGLKFMVYLQKENIIDESGMPKERFSAEFPKEGPSILRIQQVVRGDSAAYFCASSPRLRQETQYFGPGTRLLVL.

This chain links TRBV28 with TRBJ2-1; 9 positions match TRBD1. CDR1 and CDR2 from the germline V gene are MDHEN and SYDVKM. The CDR3 runs 16 residues. With V trimmed by 3 bases and J by 3 bases, 6 bases remained unmatched. CDR3 amino acids: CASSFRQGDNYNEQFF. As DNA, the CDR3 is TGTGCCAGCAGTTTCCGACAGGGGGATAACTACAATGAGCAGTTCTTC. The variable domain in full, with the rest retrieved from reference TRBV28 and TRBJ2-1, is DVKVTQSSRYLVKRTGEKVFLECVQDMDHENMFWYRQDPGLGLRLIYFSYDVKMKEKGDIPEGYSVSREKKERFSLILESASTNQTSMYLCASSFRQGDNYNEQFFGPGTRLTVL.

The chain links TRBV5-4 to TRBJ1-1, with a tentative D call TRBD1 (6 bases). Trimming pared 4 bases from V and 10 bases from J, leaving 14 bases between. From germline, CDR1 is SGHNT and CDR2 YYREEE (reference sequence). This CDR3 region has 12 residues. DNA of the CDR3: TGTGCCAGCAGCCCGCGAGGACAGAGAGCTTTCTTT. This codes for CASSPRGQRAFF.

The rearrangement uses TRBV30 and TRBJ1-2; weak D call: TRBD1 (6 bases). The CDR3 is 15 residues long. V was trimmed by 2 bases and J by 5 bases, leaving 18 bases between them. The germline CDR1 and CDR2 sequences are GTSNPN and SVGIG (reference sequence). CDR3 protein: CAWSPPWGGPYGYTF. The DNA of the CDR3 is TGTGCCTGGAGTCCACCGTGGGGGGGGCCATATGGCTACACCTTC.

In this sample, this clone turned up a few times. This sequence joins TRBV7-6 and TRBJ1-5; no definite D call. The germline V gene has CDR1 SGHVS and CDR2 FNYEAQ. This CDR3 comprises 13 residues. V lost 3 bases to trimming and J lost 4 bases, with 7 bases between them. This CDR3 reads CASSFRENQPQHF. In DNA form, the CDR3 reads TGTGCCAGCAGCTTTAGGGAGAATCAGCCCCAGCATTTT.

The rearrangement joins TRBV15 to TRBJ1-1; possible D gene TRBD1, 6 bases. Trimming took off 3 bases at V and 1 base at J, with 15 bases between the two ends. The germline gives CDR1 LNHNV, CDR2 YYDKDF (reference sequence). This CDR3 has 16 residues. The CDR3 sequence is CATSRRLGRGNTEAFF. CDR3 nucleotide sequence: TGTGCCACCAGCAGGAGATTGGGCAGGGGGAACACTGAAGCTTTCTTT.

This sequence joins TRBV27 and TRBJ2-5; D might be TRBD2 (6 bases). V lost 5 bases to trimming and J lost 5 bases, with 18 bases between them. Germline V lookup: CDR1 MNHEY, CDR2 SMNVEV (reference sequence). The CDR3 spans 15 residues. The CDR3 loop is CASSLRAARGETQYF. CDR3 bases: TGTGCCAGCAGTCTCAGGGCAGCTCGGGGGGAGACCCAGTACTTC.

The V and J genes are TRBV4-3 and TRBJ1-6, with 7 bases fitting TRBD1. This CDR3 comprises 15 residues. Germline V lookup: CDR1 LGHNA, CDR2 YSLEER. With 0 bases clipped from V and 9 bases from J, the junction kept 5 bases outside the gene matches. The chain's CDR3 is CASSQDSDRVSPLHF. In DNA, the CDR3 is TGCGCCAGCAGCCAAGATTCCGACAGGGTTTCACCCCTCCACTTT.

The CDR3 here is CSARESNEQFF. CDR3 coding DNA: TGCAGTGCTAGAGAGAGTAATGAGCAGTTCTTC. V and J are TRBV20-1 and TRBJ2-1; D is ambiguous. The CDR3 runs 11 residues. Germline V CDR1 and CDR2: DFQATT, SNEGSKA (reference sequence). Trimming took off 0 bases at V and 7 bases at J, with 4 bases between the two ends.

The chain carries TRBV28 and TRBJ1-2, with 7 bases identical to TRBD1. Trimming removed 3 bases from V and 0 bases from J; junction bases left unmatched: 7. CDR1 is MDHEN, CDR2 SYDVKM, per germline. CDR3 length: 16 residues. The CDR3: CASSFDREPSNYGYTF. DNA of the CDR3: TGTGCCAGCAGTTTCGACAGGGAGCCCTCTAACTATGGCTACACCTTC.

The chain employs TRBV7-8 and TRBJ2-1, with D tentatively TRBD2 (5 bases). The CDR3 consists of 15 residues. Germline V gene data show CDR1 as SGHVS and CDR2 as FQNEAQ. V shed 1 base and J shed 6 bases, with 13 bases lying between them. CDR3 nucleotide sequence: TGTGCCAGCAGCTTAGAATTACTCGGAGGCAATGAGCAGTTCTTC. Translating gives CASSLELLGGNEQFF.

This sequence joins TRBV18 and TRBJ1-4, with no clear D. Trimming cost V 2 bases and J 0 bases, with 10 bases left between them. Germline CDR1 is KGHSH and CDR2 is LQKENI. The CDR3 has 16 residues. The CDR3 protein is CASSPVLLATNEKLFF. CDR3 nucleotide sequence: TGTGCCAGCTCACCAGTACTGCTTGCAACTAATGAAAAACTGTTTTTT.

CDR3 loop: CASSEFGGSPYNEQFF. For the CDR3, the DNA is TGCGCCAGCAGTGAGTTTGGCGGGAGCCCCTACAATGAGCAGTTCTTC. The gene calls are TRBV10-1 and TRBJ2-1; TRBD2 agrees at 7 bases. V shed 1 base, J shed 2 bases, and the junction held 5 bases outside the gene matches. CDR1 WNHNN and CDR2 SYGVQD come from the germline V gene (reference sequence). CDR3 length equals 16 residues.

A few counts support this clone. The V call is TRBV19, the J call TRBJ1-1; 8 bases agree with TRBD1. The length of the CDR3 is 16 residues. Looked up from germline, CDR1 is LNHDA and CDR2 is SQIVND (reference sequence). V gave up 5 bases and J gave up 3 bases; unmatched junction bases: 11. Here the CDR3 reads CASSHRQGQPYTEAFF. In DNA form, the CDR3 reads TGTGCCAGTAGTCATAGACAGGGGCAACCGTACACTGAAGCTTTCTTT.

This chain uses TRBV6-1 with TRBJ2-2; 11 bases are shared with TRBD2. The CDR3 extends over 17 amino acids. The germline V gene has CDR1 MNHNS and CDR2 SASEGT. Trimming removed 4 bases from V and 6 bases from J; junction bases left unmatched: 10. CDR3 sequence reads: CASSAVAGGPGAGELFF. The CDR3 nucleotides read TGTGCCAGCAGTGCGGTAGCGGGGGGGCCAGGGGCCGGGGAGCTGTTTTTT.

The CDR3 DNA reads as TGTGCCAGCAGTTTGTCCGGGGGGTGGACTGAAGCTTTCTTT. Its protein product is CASSLSGGWTEAFF. The chain is built from TRBV27 and TRBJ1-1; a possible D gene is TRBD1 (5 bases). The CDR3 contains 14 residues. CDR1 is MNHEY, CDR2 SMNVEV, per germline (reference sequence). Trimming pared 3 bases from V and 5 bases from J, leaving 13 bases between.

This clone was seen just once. The chain is built from TRBV29-1 and TRBJ1-1; 11 bases line up with TRBD1. V lost 2 bases to trimming and J lost 3 bases; unmatched junction nucleotides: 5. The CDR3 loop spans 15 amino acids. The V gene's germline CDR1 is SQVTM and CDR2 ANQGSEA. The CDR3 here is CSVERTGGKDTEAFF. CDR3 coding DNA: TGCAGCGTTGAAAGGACAGGGGGCAAGGACACTGAAGCTTTCTTT.